This record looks at one T cell receptor (beta chain) sequence and its context. Its target is not known. The sample comes from a study of T cells after yellow fever vaccination. Study details: Low-cell-number fractions were prepared with SMART-Seq v4 Ultra Low Input.

TCRdb redid the calling of the 5' RACE reads with MiXCR, one entry per CDR3 protein. In the table there are 320,000 or so distinct CDR3 sequences, roughly 8% of which are singletons. V was cut by 6 bases and J by 1 base, with 18 bases left in between. CDR3 size: 16 residues. Germline V gene lookup returns CDR1 MGHRA and CDR2 YSYEKL. Study conclusions and caveats: Abundant clonotypes from the bulk population could have been carried over as contaminants into FACS-sorted repertoires. Weaker, the secondary response had a peak occurring faster, on day 5 versus 15.

Sequencing was performed on PBMCs, taken approximately 47 days after the first yellow fever vaccination. This receptor was identified in a man in his late teens or twenties who received the YFV17D yellow fever vaccine. The V gene is TRBV4-1, the J gene TRBJ2-5; D may match TRBD1 or TRBD2 (5 bases each). The CDR3: CASSVRFQGAQETQYF. CDR3 DNA: TGCGCCAGCAGTGTTCGCTTCCAGGGAGCCCAAGAGACCCAGTACTTC.